This T cell receptor (beta chain) was documented in a study of cytomegalovirus exposure and HLA in healthy donors. Study-wide points: At a 0.05 false discovery rate, a later analysis found some 18,000 TCR beta sequences to be associated with HLA alleles.

Use of 60 Vbeta and 13 Jbeta primers characterized the PCR. Original methodology: Roughly 11 million of the about 80 million unique TCR beta chains counted in a later analysis were shared. TCRdb's copy holds only in-frame clones and misses some; the assay was immunoSEQ multiplex PCR. V and J calls and clone size are as listed in that table; D and trimming were resolved from the DNA. The sample contains roughly 150,000 clones, roughly 80% of which appear only once. Comment on this clone: Its specificity is unknown.

The junction had 9 bases not matched to a gene; V was cut back by 3 bases and J by 8 bases. There are 16 residues in the CDR3. The V gene's germline CDR1 is MGHRA and CDR2 YSYEKL. Sequences were obtained from PBMCs. The V gene is TRBV4-1, the J gene TRBJ2-1; 11 nucleotides align to TRBD2. This receptor was obtained from a woman aged 50 to 60 in good health and CMV-seropositive. The CDR3 loop is CASSHGSSGGADEQFF. CDR3 DNA sequence: TGCGCCAGCAGCCACGGCAGTAGCGGGGGGGCCGATGAGCAGTTCTTC.